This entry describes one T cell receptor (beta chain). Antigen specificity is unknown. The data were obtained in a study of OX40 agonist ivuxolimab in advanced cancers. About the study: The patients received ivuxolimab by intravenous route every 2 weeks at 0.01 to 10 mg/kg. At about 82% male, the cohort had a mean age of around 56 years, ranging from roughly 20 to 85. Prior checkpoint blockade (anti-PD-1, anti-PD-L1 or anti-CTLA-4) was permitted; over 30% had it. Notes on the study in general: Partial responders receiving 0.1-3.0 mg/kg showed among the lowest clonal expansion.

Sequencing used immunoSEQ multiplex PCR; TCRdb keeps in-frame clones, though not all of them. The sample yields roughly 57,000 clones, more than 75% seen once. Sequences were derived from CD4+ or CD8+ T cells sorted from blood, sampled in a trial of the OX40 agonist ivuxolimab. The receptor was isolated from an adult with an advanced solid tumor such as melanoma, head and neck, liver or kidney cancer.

For the CDR3, the DNA is TGTGCCAGTAGTATCCCCGGACGGTCCCGCTCTGGAAACACCATATATTTT. Translating it yields CASSIPGRSRSGNTIYF. The V gene is TRBV19, the J gene TRBJ1-3; D is unclear. Trimming took 3 bases from V and 0 from J, leaving 15 bases between them. CDR1 is LNHDA, CDR2 SQIVND, per germline (reference sequence). The CDR3 is 17 residues long.